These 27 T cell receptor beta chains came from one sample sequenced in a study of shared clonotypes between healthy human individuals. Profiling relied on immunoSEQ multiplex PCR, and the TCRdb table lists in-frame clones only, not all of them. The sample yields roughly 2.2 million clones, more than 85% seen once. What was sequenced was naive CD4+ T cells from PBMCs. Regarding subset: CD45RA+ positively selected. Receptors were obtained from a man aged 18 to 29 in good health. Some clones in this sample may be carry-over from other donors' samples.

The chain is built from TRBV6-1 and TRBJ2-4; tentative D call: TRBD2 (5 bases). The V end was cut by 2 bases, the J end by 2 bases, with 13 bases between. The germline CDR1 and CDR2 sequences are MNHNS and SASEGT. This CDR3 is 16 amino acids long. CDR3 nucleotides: TGTGCCAGCAGTGAAATGAGAGGGCCCCCCAAAAACATTCAGTACTTC. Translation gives CASSEMRGPPKNIQYF.

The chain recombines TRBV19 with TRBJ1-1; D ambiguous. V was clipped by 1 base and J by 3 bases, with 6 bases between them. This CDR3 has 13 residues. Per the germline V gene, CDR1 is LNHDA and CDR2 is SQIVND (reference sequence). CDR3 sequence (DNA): TGTGCCAGTAGTATAGTTGCATACACTGAAGCTTTCTTT. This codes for CASSIVAYTEAFF.

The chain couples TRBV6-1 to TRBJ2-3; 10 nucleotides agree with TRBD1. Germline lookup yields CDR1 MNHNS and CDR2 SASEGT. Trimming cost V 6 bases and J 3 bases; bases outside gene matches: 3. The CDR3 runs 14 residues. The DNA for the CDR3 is TGTGCCAGCAGGCGGGACAGGGGTACAGATACGCAGTATTTT. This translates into CASRRDRGTDTQYF.

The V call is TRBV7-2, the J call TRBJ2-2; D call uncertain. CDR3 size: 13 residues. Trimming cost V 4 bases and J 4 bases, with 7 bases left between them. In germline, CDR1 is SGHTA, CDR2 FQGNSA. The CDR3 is CASSSSTTGELFF. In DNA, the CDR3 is TGTGCCAGCAGCTCTAGTACCACCGGGGAGCTGTTTTTT.

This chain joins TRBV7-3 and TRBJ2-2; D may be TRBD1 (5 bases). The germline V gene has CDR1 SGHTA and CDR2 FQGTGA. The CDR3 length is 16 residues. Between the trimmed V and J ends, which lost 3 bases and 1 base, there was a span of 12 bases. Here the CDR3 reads CASSLGHVGNTGELFF. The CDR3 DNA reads TGTGCCAGCAGCTTGGGGCACGTGGGGAACACCGGGGAGCTGTTTTTT.

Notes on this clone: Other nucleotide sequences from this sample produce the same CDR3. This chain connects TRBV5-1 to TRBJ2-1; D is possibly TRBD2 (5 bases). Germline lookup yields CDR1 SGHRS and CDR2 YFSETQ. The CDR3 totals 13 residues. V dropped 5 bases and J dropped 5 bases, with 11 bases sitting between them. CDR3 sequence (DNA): TGCGCCAGCAGAGGAGGCAGCGACAATGAGCAGTTCTTC. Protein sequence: CASRGGSDNEQFF.

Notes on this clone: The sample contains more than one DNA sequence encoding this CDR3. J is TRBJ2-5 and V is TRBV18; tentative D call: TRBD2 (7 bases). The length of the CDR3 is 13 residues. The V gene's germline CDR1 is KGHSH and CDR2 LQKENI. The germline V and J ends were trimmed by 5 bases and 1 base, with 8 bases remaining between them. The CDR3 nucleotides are TGTGCCAGCTCAAGGGGGGGCCAAGAGACCCAGTACTTC. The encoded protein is CASSRGGQETQYF. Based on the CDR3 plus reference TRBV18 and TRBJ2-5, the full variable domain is NAGVMQNPRHLVRRRGQEARLRCSPMKGHSHVYWYRQLPEEGLKFMVYLQKENIIDESGMPKERFSAEFPKEGPSILRIQQVVRGDSAAYFCASSRGGQETQYFGPGTRLLVL.

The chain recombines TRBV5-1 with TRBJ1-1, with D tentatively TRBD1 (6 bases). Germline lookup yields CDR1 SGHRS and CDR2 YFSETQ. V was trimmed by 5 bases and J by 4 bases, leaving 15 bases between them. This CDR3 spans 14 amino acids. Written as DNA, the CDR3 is TGCGCCAGCAGGCGAGGGGGGGCAGCCACTGAAGCTTTCTTT. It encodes CASRRGGAATEAFF.

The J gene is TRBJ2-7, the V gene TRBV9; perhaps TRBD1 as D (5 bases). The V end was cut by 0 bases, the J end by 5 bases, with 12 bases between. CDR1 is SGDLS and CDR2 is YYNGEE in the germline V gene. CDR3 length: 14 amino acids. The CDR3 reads CASSVAQGPHEQYF. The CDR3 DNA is TGTGCCAGCAGCGTAGCGCAGGGTCCACACGAGCAGTACTTC.

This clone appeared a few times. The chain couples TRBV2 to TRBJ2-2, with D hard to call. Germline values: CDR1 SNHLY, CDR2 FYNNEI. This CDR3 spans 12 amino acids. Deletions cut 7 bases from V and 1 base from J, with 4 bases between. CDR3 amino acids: CASTGNTGELFF. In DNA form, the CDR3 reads TGTGCCAGCACTGGGAACACCGGGGAGCTGTTTTTT.

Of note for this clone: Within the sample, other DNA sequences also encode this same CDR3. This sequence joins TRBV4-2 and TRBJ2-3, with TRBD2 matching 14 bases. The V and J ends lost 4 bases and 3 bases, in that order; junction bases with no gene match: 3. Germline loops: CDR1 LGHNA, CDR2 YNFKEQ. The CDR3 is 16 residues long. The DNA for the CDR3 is TGTGCCAGCAGCCCCGGACTAGCGGGAGGAACAGATACGCAGTATTTT. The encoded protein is CASSPGLAGGTDTQYF.

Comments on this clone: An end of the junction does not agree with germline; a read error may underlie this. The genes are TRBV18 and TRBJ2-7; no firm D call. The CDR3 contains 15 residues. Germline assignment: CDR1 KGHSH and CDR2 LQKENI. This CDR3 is CASSPRPLAGDEQYF. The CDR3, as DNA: TGTGCCAGCTCCCCACGACCTCTGGCCGGCGACGAGCAGTACTTC.

CDR3 protein: CASSVMRDWNTGELFF. DNA of the CDR3: TGTGCCAGCAGCGTGATGAGGGACTGGAACACCGGGGAGCTGTTTTTT. The genes are TRBV7-6 and TRBJ2-2; D might be TRBD2 (6 bases). The ends were cut back, 5 bases at V and 1 base at J, with 14 bases in the middle. The CDR3 loop spans 16 amino acids. Germline CDR1 reads SGHVS; CDR2 reads FNYEAQ.

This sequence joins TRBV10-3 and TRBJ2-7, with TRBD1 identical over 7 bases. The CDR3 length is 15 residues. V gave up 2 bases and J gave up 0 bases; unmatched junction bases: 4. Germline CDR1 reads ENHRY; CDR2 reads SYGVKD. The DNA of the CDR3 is TGTGCCATCAGTGAGCCGACAGGGTACTCCTACGAGCAGTACTTC. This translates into CAISEPTGYSYEQYF.

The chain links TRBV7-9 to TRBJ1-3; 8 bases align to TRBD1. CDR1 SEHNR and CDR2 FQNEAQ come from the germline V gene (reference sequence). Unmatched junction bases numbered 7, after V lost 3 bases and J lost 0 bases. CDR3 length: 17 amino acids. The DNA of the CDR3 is TGTGCCAGCAGCTTCCCGGGACAGGCTGACTCTGGAAACACCATATATTTT. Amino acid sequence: CASSFPGQADSGNTIYF.

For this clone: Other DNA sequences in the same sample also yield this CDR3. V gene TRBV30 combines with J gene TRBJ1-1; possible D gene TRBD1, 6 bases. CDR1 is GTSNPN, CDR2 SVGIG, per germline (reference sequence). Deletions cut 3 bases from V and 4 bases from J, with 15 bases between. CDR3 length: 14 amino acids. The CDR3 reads CAWSGGRRGTEAFF. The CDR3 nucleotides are TGTGCCTGGAGCGGGGGGCGAAGGGGCACTGAAGCTTTCTTT. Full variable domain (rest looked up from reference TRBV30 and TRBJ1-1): SQTIHQWPATLVQPVGSPLSLECTVEGTSNPNLYWYRQAAGRGLQLLFYSVGIGQISSEVPQNLSASRPQDRQFILSSKKLLLSDSGFYLCAWSGGRRGTEAFFGQGTRLTVV.

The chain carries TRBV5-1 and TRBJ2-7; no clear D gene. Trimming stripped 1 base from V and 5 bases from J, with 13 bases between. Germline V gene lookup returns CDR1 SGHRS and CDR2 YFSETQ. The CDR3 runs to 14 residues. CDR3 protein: CASSLLVSTDEQYF. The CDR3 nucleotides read TGCGCCAGCAGCTTGCTGGTTTCGACGGACGAGCAGTACTTC.

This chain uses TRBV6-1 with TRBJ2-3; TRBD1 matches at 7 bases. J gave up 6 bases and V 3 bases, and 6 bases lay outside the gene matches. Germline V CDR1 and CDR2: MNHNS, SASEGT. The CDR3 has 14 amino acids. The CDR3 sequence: CASSDRGKEDTQYF. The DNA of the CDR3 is TGTGCCAGCAGTGACAGGGGGAAGGAGGATACGCAGTATTTT.

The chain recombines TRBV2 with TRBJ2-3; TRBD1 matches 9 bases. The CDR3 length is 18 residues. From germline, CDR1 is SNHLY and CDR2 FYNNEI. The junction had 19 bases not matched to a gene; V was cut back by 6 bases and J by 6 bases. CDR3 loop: CASSQKINPLQGADTQYF. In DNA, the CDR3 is TGTGCCAGCAGCCAGAAGATTAATCCTCTACAGGGGGCGGATACGCAGTATTTT.

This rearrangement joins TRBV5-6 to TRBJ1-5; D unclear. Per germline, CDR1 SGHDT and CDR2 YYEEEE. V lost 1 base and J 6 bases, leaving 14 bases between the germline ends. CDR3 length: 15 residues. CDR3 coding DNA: TGTGCCAGCAGCTTGTTGGGCAATGGGCTTCAGCCCCAGCATTTT. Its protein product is CASSLLGNGLQPQHF. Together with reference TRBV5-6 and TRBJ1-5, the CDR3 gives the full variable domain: DAGVTQSPTHLIKTRGQQVTLRCSPKSGHDTVSWYQQALGQGPQFIFQYYEEEERQRGNFPDRFSGHQFPNYSSELNVNALLLGDSALYLCASSLLGNGLQPQHFGDGTRLSIL.

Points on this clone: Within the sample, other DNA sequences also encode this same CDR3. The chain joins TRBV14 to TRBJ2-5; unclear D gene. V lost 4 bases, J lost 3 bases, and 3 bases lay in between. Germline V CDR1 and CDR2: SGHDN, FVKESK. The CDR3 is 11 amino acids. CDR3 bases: TGTGCCAGCAGCCTCGAAGAGACCCAGTACTTC. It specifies CASSLEETQYF. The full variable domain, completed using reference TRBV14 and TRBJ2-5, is EAGVTQFPSHSVIEKGQTVTLRCDPISGHDNLYWYRRVMGKEIKFLLHFVKESKQDESGMPNNRFLAERTGGTYSTLKVQPAELEDSGVYFCASSLEETQYFGPGTRLLVL.

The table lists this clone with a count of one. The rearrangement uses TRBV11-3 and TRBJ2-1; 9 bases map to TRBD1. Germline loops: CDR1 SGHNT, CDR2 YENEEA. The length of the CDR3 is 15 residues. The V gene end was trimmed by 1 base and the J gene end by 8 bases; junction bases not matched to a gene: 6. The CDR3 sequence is CASSLVGTGLHEQFF. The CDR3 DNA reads TGTGCCAGCAGCTTAGTTGGGACAGGGTTGCATGAGCAGTTCTTC. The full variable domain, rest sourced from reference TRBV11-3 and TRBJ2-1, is EAGVVQSPRYKIIEKKQPVAFWCNPISGHNTLYWYLQNLGQGPELLIRYENEEAVDDSQLPKDRFSAERLKGVDSTLKIQPAELGDSAVYLCASSLVGTGLHEQFFGPGTRLTVL.

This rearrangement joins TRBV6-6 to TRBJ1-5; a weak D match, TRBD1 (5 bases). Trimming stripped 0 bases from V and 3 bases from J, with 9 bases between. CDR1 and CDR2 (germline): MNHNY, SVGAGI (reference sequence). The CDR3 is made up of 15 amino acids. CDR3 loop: CASSYSWTLNQPQHF. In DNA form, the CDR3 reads TGTGCCAGCAGTTACTCGTGGACACTCAATCAGCCCCAGCATTTT.

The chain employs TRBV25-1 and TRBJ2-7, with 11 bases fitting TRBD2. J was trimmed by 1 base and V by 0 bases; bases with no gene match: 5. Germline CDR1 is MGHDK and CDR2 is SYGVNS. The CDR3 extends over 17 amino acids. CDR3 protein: CASSEYLGTSGSYEQYF. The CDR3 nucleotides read TGTGCCAGCAGTGAATACCTCGGGACTAGCGGTTCCTACGAGCAGTACTTC.

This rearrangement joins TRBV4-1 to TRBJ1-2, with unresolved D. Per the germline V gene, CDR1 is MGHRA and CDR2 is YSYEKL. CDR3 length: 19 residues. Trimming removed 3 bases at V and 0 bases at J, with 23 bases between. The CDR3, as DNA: TGCGCCAGCAGCCACCTCGCCTCCGGTGGACTGAACCCTAACTATGGCTACACCTTC. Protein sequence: CASSHLASGGLNPNYGYTF.

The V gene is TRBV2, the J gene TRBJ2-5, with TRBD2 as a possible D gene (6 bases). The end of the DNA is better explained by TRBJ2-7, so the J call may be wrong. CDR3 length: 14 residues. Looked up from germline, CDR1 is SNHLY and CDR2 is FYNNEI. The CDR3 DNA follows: TGTGCCAGCAACCGAGGGGAGGCAGACTACGAGCAGTACTTC. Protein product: CASNRGEADYEQYF.

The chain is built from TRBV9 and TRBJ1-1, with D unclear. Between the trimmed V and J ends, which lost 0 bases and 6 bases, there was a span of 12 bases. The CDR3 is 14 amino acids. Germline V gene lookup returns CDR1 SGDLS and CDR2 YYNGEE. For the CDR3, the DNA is TGTGCCAGCAGCGTAGCGGGGAAAGGCTCTGAAGCTTTCTTT. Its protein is CASSVAGKGSEAFF.